This T cell receptor (beta chain) was sequenced for a study of T cell changes during pregnancy in multiple sclerosis. Some clones are missing from TCRdb's copy, which holds only in-frame ones; the method was immunoSEQ multiplex PCR. The sample has about 40,000 clones, roughly 90% seen once. The J segment lost 2 bases and the V segment lost 0 bases, leaving 1 base of the junction unmatched. The germline CDR1 and CDR2 sequences are MGHRA and YSYEKL. The CDR3 spans 14 residues. Sequenced here: CD8+ T cells from peripheral blood mononuclear cells, sampled in the first trimester of pregnancy. The clonotype comes from a female donor with multiple sclerosis, enrolled in a pregnancy study. V usage is TRBV4-1 and J usage is TRBJ2-7, with 7 bases fitting TRBD2. CDR3 sequence: CASSQERGAYEQYF. The CDR3 DNA sequence: TGCGCCAGCAGCCAAGAACGGGGGGCCTACGAGCAGTACTTC.